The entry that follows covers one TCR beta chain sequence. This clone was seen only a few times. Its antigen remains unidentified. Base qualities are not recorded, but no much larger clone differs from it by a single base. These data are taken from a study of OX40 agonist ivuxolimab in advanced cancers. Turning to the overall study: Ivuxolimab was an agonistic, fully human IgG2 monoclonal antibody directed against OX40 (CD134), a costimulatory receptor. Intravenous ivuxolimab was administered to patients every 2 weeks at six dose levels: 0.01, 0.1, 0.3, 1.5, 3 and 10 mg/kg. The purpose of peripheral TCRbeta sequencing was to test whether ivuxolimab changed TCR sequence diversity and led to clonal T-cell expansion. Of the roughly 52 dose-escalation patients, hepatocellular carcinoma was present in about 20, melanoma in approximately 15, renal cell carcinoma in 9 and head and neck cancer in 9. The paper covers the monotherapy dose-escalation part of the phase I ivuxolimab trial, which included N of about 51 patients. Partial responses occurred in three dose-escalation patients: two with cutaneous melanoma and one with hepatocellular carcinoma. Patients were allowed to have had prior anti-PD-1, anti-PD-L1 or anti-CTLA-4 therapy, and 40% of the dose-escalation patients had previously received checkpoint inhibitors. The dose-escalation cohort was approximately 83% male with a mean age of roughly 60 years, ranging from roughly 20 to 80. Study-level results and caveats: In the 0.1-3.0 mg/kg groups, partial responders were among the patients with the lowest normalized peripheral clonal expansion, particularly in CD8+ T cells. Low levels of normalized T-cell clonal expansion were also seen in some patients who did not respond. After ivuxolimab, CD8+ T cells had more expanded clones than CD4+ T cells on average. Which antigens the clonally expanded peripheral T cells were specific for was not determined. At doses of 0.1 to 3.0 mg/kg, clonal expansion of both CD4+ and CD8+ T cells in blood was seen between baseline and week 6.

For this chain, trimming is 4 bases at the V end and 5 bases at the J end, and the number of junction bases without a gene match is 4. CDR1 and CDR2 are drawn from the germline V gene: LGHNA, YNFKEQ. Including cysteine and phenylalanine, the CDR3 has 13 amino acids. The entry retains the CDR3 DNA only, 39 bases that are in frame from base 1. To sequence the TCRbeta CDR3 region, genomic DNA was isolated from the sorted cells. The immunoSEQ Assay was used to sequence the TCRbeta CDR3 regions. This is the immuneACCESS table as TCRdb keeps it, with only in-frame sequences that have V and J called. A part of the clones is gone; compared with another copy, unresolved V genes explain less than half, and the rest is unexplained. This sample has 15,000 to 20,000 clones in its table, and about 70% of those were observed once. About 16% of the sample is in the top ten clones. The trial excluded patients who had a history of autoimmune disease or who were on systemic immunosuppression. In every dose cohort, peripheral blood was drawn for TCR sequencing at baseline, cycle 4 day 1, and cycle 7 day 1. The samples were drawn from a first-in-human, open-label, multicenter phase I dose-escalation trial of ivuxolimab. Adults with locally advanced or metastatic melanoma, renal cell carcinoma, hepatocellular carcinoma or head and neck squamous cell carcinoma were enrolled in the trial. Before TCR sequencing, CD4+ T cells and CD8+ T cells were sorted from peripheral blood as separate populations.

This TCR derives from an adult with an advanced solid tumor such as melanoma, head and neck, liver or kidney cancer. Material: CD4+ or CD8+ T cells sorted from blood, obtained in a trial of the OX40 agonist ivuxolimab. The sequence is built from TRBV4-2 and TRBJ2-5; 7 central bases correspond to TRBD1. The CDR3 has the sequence CASSPQGDETQYF. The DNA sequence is TGTGCCAGCAGCCCCCAGGGGGACGAGACCCAGTACTTC.